This is a list of T cell receptor beta chains from one sample in a study of T cell repertoires in cytomegalovirus infection. TCRdb re-called the reads through MiXCR, storing one row per CDR3 protein. The data contain about 920,000 distinct CDR3 sequences, under 40% of them seen just once; the ten biggest clones take up around an eighth. Which antigens these TCRs recognize remains unknown. Material: cultured CD8+ T cells from PBMCs, obtained from culture after CMV antigen stimulation. All receptors derive from a human donor in good health (CMV status not recorded). Some clones in this sample may be carry-over from other donors' samples. CDR3s include the opening cysteine and the closing phenylalanine or tryptophan. The D gene is left open where the match is weak. Size is stated for part of the rows, as once, few or many counts, or as a class when the clone is expanded.

d_call: TRBD1
v_call: TRBV4-3
clone_size: few
j_call: TRBJ1-1
cdr3_length: 21
cdr3_nt: TGCGCCAGCAGCCAAGATGGATCGAGGGGGGACAGAAAGCACATGAACACTGAAGCTTTCTTT
cdr3_aa: CASSQDGSRGDRKHMNTEAFF

d_call: NA
v_call: TRBV27
clone_size: NA
j_call: TRBJ1-1
cdr3_length: 13
cdr3_nt: TGTGCCAGCAGTTTATTCGCGAACACTGAAGCTTTCTTT
cdr3_aa: CASSLFANTEAFF

d_call: NA
v_call: TRBV28
clone_size: NA
j_call: TRBJ1-5
cdr3_length: 14
cdr3_nt: TGTGCCAGCAGTTTATTCCGCGTACGTCAGCCCCAGCATTTT
cdr3_aa: CASSLFRVRQPQHF

d_call: NA
v_call: TRBV6-1
clone_size: NA
j_call: TRBJ1-1
cdr3_length: 15
cdr3_nt: TGTGCCAGCAGTGAAGGGAAGAACATGAACACTGAAGCTTTCTTT
cdr3_aa: CASSEGKNMNTEAFF

d_call: NA
v_call: TRBV29-1
clone_size: NA
j_call: TRBJ2-1
cdr3_length: 10
cdr3_nt: TGCAGCGTTGGCCCGTATGAGCAGTTCTTC
cdr3_aa: CSVGPYEQFF

d_call: NA
v_call: TRBV7-2
clone_size: many
j_call: TRBJ2-3
cdr3_length: 15
cdr3_nt: TGTGCCAGCAGCTTACGGTATCCTGTAACAGATACGCAGTATTTT
cdr3_aa: CASSLRYPVTDTQYF

d_call: NA
v_call: TRBV7-9
clone_size: few
j_call: TRBJ1-1
cdr3_length: 12
cdr3_nt: TGTGCCAGCAGCTTGGACGGCGAGGAAGCTTTCTTT
cdr3_aa: CASSLDGEEAFF

d_call: NA
v_call: TRBV15
clone_size: NA
j_call: TRBJ1-2
cdr3_length: 15
cdr3_nt: TGTGCCACCAGCAGAGACCGGGACATGGGCTCTGGCTACACCTTC
cdr3_aa: CATSRDRDMGSGYTF

d_call: NA
v_call: TRBV28
clone_size: NA
j_call: TRBJ1-2
cdr3_length: 14
cdr3_nt: TGTGCCAGCAGTTTGATCATATCTAACTATGGCTACACCTTC
cdr3_aa: CASSLIISNYGYTF

d_call: TRBD1
v_call: TRBV7-9
clone_size: few
j_call: TRBJ1-4
cdr3_length: 22
cdr3_nt: TGTGCCAGCAGCCAGATGACAGGCTTCCCCCGGGACAGTTGGGCGCCGTCCGAAAAACTGTTTTTT
cdr3_aa: CASSQMTGFPRDSWAPSEKLFF

d_call: TRBD2
v_call: TRBV9
clone_size: NA
j_call: TRBJ2-1
cdr3_length: 17
cdr3_nt: TGTGCCAGCAGCGCCCGACTAGCGGGGAAAGTAGGCAATGAGCAGTTCTTC
cdr3_aa: CASSARLAGKVGNEQFF

d_call: NA
v_call: TRBV5-1
clone_size: few
j_call: TRBJ1-2
cdr3_length: 14
cdr3_nt: TGCGCCAGCAGCCCCGGACCCCTAAGTGGTGGCTACACCTTC
cdr3_aa: CASSPGPLSGGYTF

d_call: NA
v_call: TRBV2
clone_size: NA
j_call: TRBJ2-3
cdr3_length: 17
cdr3_nt: TGTGCCAGCAGTGAAGCCGGATGGGGATCTCTCGCAGATACGCAGTATTTT
cdr3_aa: CASSEAGWGSLADTQYF

d_call: TRBD1
v_call: TRBV6-1
clone_size: NA
j_call: TRBJ2-2
cdr3_length: 17
cdr3_nt: TGTGCCAGCAGGAATGACAGGGTAAACGCGAACACCGGGGAGCTGTTTTTT
cdr3_aa: CASRNDRVNANTGELFF

d_call: NA
v_call: TRBV4-1
clone_size: few
j_call: TRBJ1-1
cdr3_length: 13
cdr3_nt: TGCGCCAGCAGCCCGGTGGGATTACCTGAAGCTTTCTTT
cdr3_aa: CASSPVGLPEAFF

d_call: NA
v_call: TRBV9
clone_size: NA
j_call: TRBJ2-3
cdr3_length: 17
cdr3_nt: TGTGCCAGCAGCGTATTCGGGACTCTAACTCTCACAGATACGCAGTATTTT
cdr3_aa: CASSVFGTLTLTDTQYF

d_call: NA
v_call: TRBV20-1
clone_size: NA
j_call: TRBJ1-1
cdr3_length: 13
cdr3_nt: TGCAGTGCTCCCCTTCCCTCTTACACTGAAGCTTTCTTT
cdr3_aa: CSAPLPSYTEAFF

d_call: NA
v_call: TRBV27
clone_size: few
j_call: TRBJ2-1
cdr3_length: 17
cdr3_nt: TGTGCCAGCAGTCCAAACGGCCCACAGGGTCCGGGGAATGAGCAGTTCTTC
cdr3_aa: CASSPNGPQGPGNEQFF

d_call: NA
v_call: TRBV27
clone_size: NA
j_call: TRBJ1-5
cdr3_length: 13
cdr3_nt: TGTGCCAGTCAGGGTGGCTTCGATCAGCCCCAGCATTTT
cdr3_aa: CASQGGFDQPQHF

d_call: NA
v_call: TRBV7-8
clone_size: many
j_call: TRBJ1-2
cdr3_length: 13
cdr3_nt: TGTGCCAGCAGCTTAGGAAGTTTGGGTGGCTACACCTTC
cdr3_aa: CASSLGSLGGYTF

d_call: NA
v_call: TRBV27
clone_size: NA
j_call: TRBJ1-2
cdr3_length: 14
cdr3_nt: TGTGCCAGCAGTTTATCGGGGGACGGACATGGCTACACCTTC
cdr3_aa: CASSLSGDGHGYTF

d_call: TRBD1
v_call: TRBV7-9
clone_size: NA
j_call: TRBJ2-4
cdr3_length: 15
cdr3_nt: TGTGCCAGCAGCGCGGACAGGGACGCCAAAAACATTCAGTACTTC
cdr3_aa: CASSADRDAKNIQYF

d_call: NA
v_call: TRBV24-1
clone_size: NA
j_call: TRBJ1-5
cdr3_length: 11
cdr3_nt: TGTGCCACCCTTATCAATCAGCCCCAGCATTTT
cdr3_aa: CATLINQPQHF

d_call: NA
v_call: TRBV6-2/TRBV6-3
clone_size: few
j_call: TRBJ1-2
cdr3_length: 13
cdr3_nt: TGTGCCAGCAGCGGGCCTACTAACTATGGCTACACCTTC
cdr3_aa: CASSGPTNYGYTF

d_call: NA
v_call: TRBV7-6
clone_size: NA
j_call: TRBJ2-4
cdr3_length: 12
cdr3_nt: TGTGCCAGCAGCCTCACCAAAAACATTCAGTACTTC
cdr3_aa: CASSLTKNIQYF